This T cell receptor beta chain was documented in a study of cytomegalovirus exposure and HLA in healthy donors. General study points: It was shown in a later analysis that HLA-associated TCR beta chains were more clonally expanded than other, equally common chains. Productive status was seen about 90% or about 30% of the time for most TCR beta V segments in an earlier analysis. Trimming of TCR beta V- and J-genes showed a link, identified in a later analysis, to a missense DCLRE1C variant. There were some public TCRs occurring in many donors, but most TCR sequences were rare.

Concerning this clone: Its specificity is unknown.

The germline V gene has CDR1 MNHNS and CDR2 SASEGT. The CDR3 totals 14 residues. V shed 5 bases, J shed 5 bases, and the junction held 6 bases outside the gene matches. The PCR was carried out with 60 Vbeta primers and 13 Jbeta primers. Clones were sequenced by immunoSEQ multiplex PCR, and TCRdb holds only the in-frame ones, with some missing. The data show around 99,000 clones, about 63% seen once. This chain links TRBV6-1 with TRBJ2-7; 10 bases line up with TRBD1. The sequence was obtained from a woman aged 25 to 39 in good health and CMV-seronegative. Specimen: PBMCs. CDR3 loop: CASSSGTGVDEQYF. CDR3 bases: TGTGCCAGCAGTTCCGGGACAGGGGTTGACGAGCAGTACTTC.